This section outlines one TCR beta chain sequence together with its context. Trimming removed 4 bases from V and 5 bases from J; junction bases left unmatched: 9. From germline, CDR1 is SGDLS and CDR2 YYNGEE. The CDR3 consists of 15 residues. The data were obtained in a study of CD8+ T cells in alopecia areata. TCR sequencing used cDNA made by reverse transcription of extracted RNA. The method was immunoSEQ multiplex PCR; TCRdb's version includes in-frame clones alone and lacks a portion of them. The data show some 210,000 clones, with 50% to 70% seen just once and approximately 0.44% held by the top ten.

The TCR was taken from a human donor with alopecia areata. V and J are TRBV9 and TRBJ1-5; TRBD1 matches 7 bases. Material: CD4+ T cells sorted from blood, obtained at week 0. DNA of the CDR3: TGTGCCAGCAGCCCCCAGGGGCAGGGGGATCAGCCCCAGCATTTT. Encoded protein: CASSPQGQGDQPQHF.